Below are 29 T cell receptor beta chains sequenced from a single sample in a study of blood T cell repertoires in COVID-19. Data came from immunoSEQ multiplex PCR; TCRdb stores just in-frame clones and leaves some out. This sample carries around 59,000 clones, roughly 80% of them seen once, and the ten largest clones take around 10%. Specimen: peripheral blood. These TCRs come from a human donor in a cohort sampled during active COVID-19.

The chain links TRBV2 to TRBJ1-6, with a weak D call TRBD1 (5 bases). Germline V gene data show CDR1 as SNHLY and CDR2 as FYNNEI. Trimming took off 0 bases at V and 4 bases at J, with 16 bases between the two ends. The CDR3 runs 18 residues. This CDR3 reads CASSEALPRQTYNSPLHF. The CDR3 coding sequence is TGTGCCAGCAGTGAAGCCCTTCCCAGACAGACTTATAATTCACCCCTCCACTTT.

This clone showed up just a few times. This chain joins TRBV3-1 (or the pseudogene TRBV3-2) and TRBJ1-5, with 10 bases lining up with TRBD1. There are 16 residues in the CDR3. Unmatched junction bases numbered 7, after V lost 5 bases and J lost 3 bases. Germline CDR1 is LGHDT and CDR2 is YNNKEL (reference sequence). This CDR3 reads CASSKGTGVNNQPQHF. In DNA, the CDR3 is TGTGCCAGCAGCAAGGGGACAGGGGTAAACAATCAGCCCCAGCATTTT.

Only one count was recorded for this clone. The V call is TRBV4-2, the J call TRBJ2-1; D gene ambiguous. Per the germline V gene, CDR1 is LGHNA and CDR2 is YNFKEQ. The CDR3 has 11 residues. V lost 2 bases, J lost 9 bases, and 5 bases lay in between. Here the CDR3 reads CASSQSVEQFF. The CDR3 DNA reads as TGTGCCAGCAGCCAAAGCGTTGAGCAGTTCTTC.

V usage is TRBV27 and J usage is TRBJ2-1, with 10 bases lining up with TRBD1. CDR3 length: 15 amino acids. Trimming took 5 bases from V and 9 from J; bases not matched to a gene: 10. The V gene's germline CDR1 is MNHEY and CDR2 SMNVEV (reference sequence). The CDR3 coding sequence is TGTGCCAGCAGTATGGGGACAGGGGTTAGCGGTGAGCAGTTCTTC. It encodes CASSMGTGVSGEQFF.

The DNA for the CDR3 is TGTGCCAGCTCACCCTCCGGAGGACTAGCGGGGAAGGGCTCCTACGAGCAGTACTTC. It encodes CASSPSGGLAGKGSYEQYF. The rearrangement joins TRBV18 to TRBJ2-7; 12 bases are shared with TRBD2. Unmatched junction bases numbered 12, after V lost 3 bases and J lost 0 bases. The CDR3 runs to 19 residues. Looked up from germline, CDR1 is KGHSH and CDR2 is LQKENI.

The CDR3 DNA is TGTGCCAGCAGTGAAATGGACAGGGGCCCCTACGAGCAGTACTTC. Its translation: CASSEMDRGPYEQYF. The chain carries TRBV6-1 and TRBJ2-7; 9 positions agree with TRBD1. The CDR3 is 15 residues long. V shed 2 bases and J 2 bases; nucleotides not matched to a gene: 4. Germline loops: CDR1 MNHNS, CDR2 SASEGT.

V is TRBV10-3 and J is TRBJ1-1; TRBD1 aligns across 10 bases. V shed 10 bases, J shed 5 bases, and the junction held 4 bases outside the gene matches. CDR1 is ENHRY and CDR2 is SYGVKD in the germline V gene. The CDR3 covers 12 residues. The CDR3 bases are TGTGCCAGCGGGACAGGGGTAACTGAAGCTTTCTTT. Its translation: CASGTGVTEAFF.

The chain has TRBV2 and TRBJ2-7; 8 bases are shared with TRBD2. In germline, CDR1 is SNHLY, CDR2 FYNNEI. After removal of 3 bases from V and 0 bases from J, the junction contained 4 bases not matched to a gene. The CDR3 loop spans 15 amino acids. In nucleotides, the CDR3 is TGTGCCAGCAGTGATTTAGGGACTAGCTCCTACGAGCAGTACTTC. It translates to CASSDLGTSSYEQYF.

This sequence joins TRBV6-6 and TRBJ2-5, with D maybe TRBD2 (7 bases). This CDR3 has 17 amino acids. Germline V CDR1 and CDR2: MNHNY, SVGAGI (reference sequence). The V and J ends lost 5 bases and 7 bases respectively, with 26 bases between them. CDR3: CASSPPLAGAQKGTQYF. Here the CDR3 DNA reads TGTGCCAGCAGTCCGCCCCTGGCGGGGGCCCAGAAAGGGACCCAGTACTTC.

Only a few counts were recorded for this clone. V and J are TRBV11-2 and TRBJ2-2; TRBD2 matches 9 bases. This CDR3 contains 15 residues. V lost 4 bases and J lost 4; bases outside the gene matches: 4. The germline CDR1 and CDR2 sequences are SGHAT and FQNNGV. In DNA form, the CDR3 reads TGTGCCAGCAGCTCGAGCGGGAGGCGCACCGGGGAGCTGTTTTTT. As protein: CASSSSGRRTGELFF.

This clone was seen only once. V usage is TRBV4-3 and J usage is TRBJ2-7; 10 nucleotides line up with TRBD2. Germline CDR1 reads LGHNA; CDR2 reads YSLEER. V trimming: 2 bases; J trimming: 7 bases; junction bases outside the gene matches: 11. The CDR3 is made up of 16 amino acids. CDR3 in DNA: TGCGCCAGCAGCCAATCTCTAGCGGGAGTGGGCAGGGAGCAGTACTTC. It specifies CASSQSLAGVGREQYF.

The chain is built from TRBV5-8 and TRBJ2-5, with TRBD2 matching 9 bases. Trimming at V came to 7 bases and at J to 5 bases, leaving 3 bases not matched to a gene. There are 12 residues in the CDR3. Germline assignment: CDR1 SGHTS and CDR2 YDEGEE. CDR3 in DNA: TGTGCCAGCGGGAGCGGGAGGGAGACCCAGTACTTC. Its translation: CASGSGRETQYF.

V gene TRBV5-1 combines with J gene TRBJ1-1, with D perhaps TRBD1 (6 bases). The germline V gene encodes CDR1 SGHRS and CDR2 YFSETQ. V lost 1 base to trimming and J lost 5 bases, with 9 bases between them. The CDR3 covers 13 residues. DNA for the CDR3: TGCGCCAGCAGCTTGAGGGGGAATACTGAAGCTTTCTTT. Its protein product is CASSLRGNTEAFF.

V usage is TRBV21-1 and J usage is TRBJ2-3; TRBD1, the table's D call, was not compared with the DNA. TRBV21-1 is a pseudogene. This CDR3 has 15 amino acids. CDR3 coding DNA: TGTGCCAGCAGCAAAGAGGACAGGGGAACAGATACGCAGTATTTT. Encoded protein: CASSKEDRGTDTQYF.

The chain employs TRBV7-9 and TRBJ1-4, with a weak D call TRBD1 (5 bases). Germline loops: CDR1 SEHNR, CDR2 FQNEAQ (reference sequence). V lost 2 bases to trimming and J lost 5 bases, with 12 bases between them. There are 15 residues in the CDR3. In DNA, the CDR3 is TGTGCCAGCAGCTTATGGCAGGGCTCCAATGAAAAACTGTTTTTT. Amino acid sequence: CASSLWQGSNEKLFF.

The rearrangement uses TRBV15 and TRBJ2-4; 10 nucleotides align to TRBD1. Trimming removed 5 bases from V and 2 bases from J; junction bases left unmatched: 6. The germline CDR1 and CDR2 sequences are LNHNV and YYDKDF (reference sequence). This CDR3 is built from 16 residues. In nucleotides, the CDR3 is TGTGCCACCAGCGGGGGGGACAGGGGTCCCAAAAACATTCAGTACTTC. As protein: CATSGGDRGPKNIQYF.

This clone has just one count. J is TRBJ2-7 and V is TRBV29-1, with D uncertain. The length of the CDR3 is 11 residues. CDR1 is SQVTM, CDR2 ANQGSEA, per germline. Trimming cost V 7 bases and J 6 bases, with 13 bases left between them. The CDR3 region is CSAMTFPEQYF. Here the CDR3 DNA reads TGCAGCGCTATGACATTCCCCGAGCAGTACTTC.

The rearrangement joins TRBV5-4 to TRBJ2-2; D is unclear. Per the germline V gene, CDR1 is SGHNT and CDR2 is YYREEE (reference sequence). The V gene lost 0 bases and the J gene lost 2 bases, with 8 bases spanning the gap. The CDR3 is made up of 15 amino acids. DNA of the CDR3: TGTGCCAGCAGCTTGGCCAATAGAAACACCGGGGAGCTGTTTTTT. The encoded protein is CASSLANRNTGELFF. Full variable domain (rest looked up from reference TRBV5-4 and TRBJ2-2): ETGVTQSPTHLIKTRGQQVTLRCSSQSGHNTVSWYQQALGQGPQFIFQYYREEENGRGNFPPRFSGLQFPNYSSELNVNALELDDSALYLCASSLANRNTGELFFGEGSRLTVL.

J is TRBJ2-6 and V is TRBV18; D perhaps matches TRBD1 (5 bases). The CDR3 contains 16 residues. The V end lost 8 bases, the J end lost 0 bases, and 14 bases lay between the germline ends. Germline V CDR1 and CDR2: KGHSH, LQKENI. In DNA form, the CDR3 reads TGTGCCAGCCCCAGGACATCTCGCTCTGGGGCCAACGTCCTGACTTTC. Translating gives CASPRTSRSGANVLTF.

The rearrangement joins TRBV15 to TRBJ2-1, with a tentative D call TRBD2 (6 bases). Per germline, CDR1 LNHNV and CDR2 YYDKDF (reference sequence). Trimming shortened V by 0 bases and J by 6 bases, and 15 bases separated the two germline ends. The CDR3 runs to 16 residues. The CDR3 loop is CATSREGGIGANEQFF. The CDR3 DNA reads as TGTGCCACCAGCAGAGAGGGCGGGATAGGGGCCAATGAGCAGTTCTTC.

The chain has TRBV4-2 and TRBJ2-7; possibly TRBD1 for D (8 bases). V gave up 0 bases and J gave up 4 bases, with 13 bases separating them. Germline assignment: CDR1 LGHNA and CDR2 YNFKEQ. The CDR3 loop spans 15 amino acids. The CDR3 DNA reads TGTGCCAGCAGCCAAGAGACAGGGGAGGGGTACGAGCAGTACTTC. Its protein is CASSQETGEGYEQYF.

This chain joins TRBV12-3 or TRBV12-4 and TRBJ2-7; a possible D gene is TRBD1 (6 bases). V shed 9 bases and J shed 1 base, with 10 bases lying between them. This CDR3 region has 12 residues. The CDR3 here is CASGGGSYEQYF. The CDR3 DNA reads TGTGCCAGTGGGGGCGGTTCCTACGAGCAGTACTTC.

The sample holds a few counts of this clone. The rearrangement links TRBV9 to TRBJ2-4, with D maybe TRBD1 (5 bases). In germline, CDR1 is SGDLS, CDR2 YYNGEE. The V end lost 2 bases, the J end lost 8 bases, and 8 bases lay between the germline ends. The CDR3 sequence is 12 residues long. CDR3 loop: CASSVREDIQYF. CDR3 in DNA: TGTGCCAGCAGCGTCAGGGAAGACATTCAGTACTTC.

The genes are TRBV7-6 and TRBJ2-7; TRBD1 matches 8 bases. Trimming cost V 2 bases and J 5 bases; bases outside gene matches: 5. From germline, CDR1 is SGHVS and CDR2 FNYEAQ. The CDR3 runs 14 residues. As DNA, the CDR3 is TGTGCCAGCAGCTTACTAGGACAGGGCGACGAGCAGTACTTC. Protein product: CASSLLGQGDEQYF.

The chain has TRBV7-9 and TRBJ2-7; 12 bases match TRBD1. V lost 8 bases to trimming and J lost 2 bases; unmatched junction nucleotides: 7. Germline assignment: CDR1 SEHNR and CDR2 FQNEAQ (reference sequence). This CDR3 region has 15 residues. CDR3 in amino acids: CASSQGTGGPYEQYF. The CDR3 DNA follows: TGTGCCAGCTCCCAAGGGACAGGGGGCCCCTACGAGCAGTACTTC.

V and J are TRBV18 and TRBJ1-1; D uncertain. CDR1 is KGHSH, CDR2 LQKENI, per germline. CDR3 length: 14 amino acids. Between the trimmed V and J ends, which lost 1 base and 1 base, there was a span of 7 bases. In DNA, the CDR3 is TGTGCCAGCTCACCACTGTCCAGGAACACTGAAGCTTTCTTT. Translating it yields CASSPLSRNTEAFF.

The rearrangement uses TRBV5-8 and TRBJ2-2; a weak D match, TRBD1 (6 bases). The CDR3 spans 16 residues. Trimming took off 4 bases at V and 5 bases at J, with 18 bases between the two ends. Germline loops: CDR1 SGHTS, CDR2 YDEGEE. CDR3 nucleotide sequence: TGTGCCAGCAGCCTAGGACAGTTTTTGAAGACCGGGGAGCTGTTTTTT. Residues: CASSLGQFLKTGELFF.

The genes are TRBV24-1 and TRBJ1-2; D call uncertain. Germline loops: CDR1 KGHDR, CDR2 SFDVKD. Trimming left V 11 bases short and J 2 bases short, with 20 bases between. The CDR3 has 15 amino acids. The CDR3 sequence: CAISHSGIGNYGYTF. The CDR3 nucleotides read TGTGCCATCTCACACTCGGGAATCGGCAACTATGGCTACACCTTC.

V gene TRBV5-1 combines with J gene TRBJ2-3, with 11 bases identical to TRBD1. This CDR3 region has 19 residues. Germline V gene data show CDR1 as SGHRS and CDR2 as YFSETQ. Trimming removed 5 bases from V and 2 bases from J; junction bases left unmatched: 16. CDR3 DNA: TGCGCCAGCAGGAAGGGACAGGGGGTTTGGCGGGGGACCACAGATACGCAGTATTTT. This encodes CASRKGQGVWRGTTDTQYF.